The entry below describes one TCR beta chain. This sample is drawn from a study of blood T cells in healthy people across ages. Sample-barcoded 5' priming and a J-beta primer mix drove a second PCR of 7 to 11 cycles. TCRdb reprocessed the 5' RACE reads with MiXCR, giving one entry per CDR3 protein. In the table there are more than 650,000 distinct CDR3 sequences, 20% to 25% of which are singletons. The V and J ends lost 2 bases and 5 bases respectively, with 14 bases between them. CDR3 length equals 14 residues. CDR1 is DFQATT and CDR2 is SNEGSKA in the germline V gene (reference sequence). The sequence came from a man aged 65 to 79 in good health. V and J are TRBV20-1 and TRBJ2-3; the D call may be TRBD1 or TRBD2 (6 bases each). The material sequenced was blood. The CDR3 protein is CSARLPGALDTQYF. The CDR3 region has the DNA TGCAGTGCTAGACTCCCGGGGGCCTTAGATACGCAGTATTTT.